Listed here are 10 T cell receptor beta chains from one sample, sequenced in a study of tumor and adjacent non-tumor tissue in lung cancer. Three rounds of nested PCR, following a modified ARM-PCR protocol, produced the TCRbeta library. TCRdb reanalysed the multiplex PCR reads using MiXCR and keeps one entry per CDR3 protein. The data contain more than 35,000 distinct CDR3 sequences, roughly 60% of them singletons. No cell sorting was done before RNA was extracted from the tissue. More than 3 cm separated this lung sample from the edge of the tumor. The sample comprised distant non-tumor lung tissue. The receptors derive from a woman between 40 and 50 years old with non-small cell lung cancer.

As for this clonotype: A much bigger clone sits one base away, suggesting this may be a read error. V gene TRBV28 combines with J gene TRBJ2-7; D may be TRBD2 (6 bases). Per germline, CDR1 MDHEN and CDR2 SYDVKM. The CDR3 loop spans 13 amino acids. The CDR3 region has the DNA TGTGCCACCAGTTTGGAGGGGCCCTACGAGCAGTACTTC. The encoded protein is CATSLEGPYEQYF.

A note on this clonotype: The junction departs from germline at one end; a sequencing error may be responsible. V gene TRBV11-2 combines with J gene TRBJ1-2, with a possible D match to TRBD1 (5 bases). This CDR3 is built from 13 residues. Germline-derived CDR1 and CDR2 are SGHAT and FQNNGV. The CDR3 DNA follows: TGTACCAGCAGCCCCCGGGGCCACAATGGCTACACCTTC. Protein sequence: CTSSPRGHNGYTF.

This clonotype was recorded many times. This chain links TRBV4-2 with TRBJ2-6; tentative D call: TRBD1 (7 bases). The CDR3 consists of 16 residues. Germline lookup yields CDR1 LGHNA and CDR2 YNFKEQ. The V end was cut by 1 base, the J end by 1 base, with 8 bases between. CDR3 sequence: CASSQAGGSGANVLTF. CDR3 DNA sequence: TGTGCCAGCAGCCAAGCAGGGGGGTCTGGGGCCAACGTCCTGACTTTC.

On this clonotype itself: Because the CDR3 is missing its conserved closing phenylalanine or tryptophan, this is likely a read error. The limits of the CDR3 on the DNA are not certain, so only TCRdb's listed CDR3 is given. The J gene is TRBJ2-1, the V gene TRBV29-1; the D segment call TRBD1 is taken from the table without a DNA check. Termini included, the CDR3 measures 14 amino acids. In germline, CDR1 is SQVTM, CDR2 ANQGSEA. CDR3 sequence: CSAAAGQIYNEHFS.

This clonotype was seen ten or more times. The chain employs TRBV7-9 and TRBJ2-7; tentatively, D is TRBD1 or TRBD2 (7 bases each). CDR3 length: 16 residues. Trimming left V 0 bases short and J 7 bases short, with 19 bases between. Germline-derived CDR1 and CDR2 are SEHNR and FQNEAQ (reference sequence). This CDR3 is CASSLALAAGGDEQYF. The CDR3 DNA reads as TGTGCCAGCAGCTTAGCTCTTGCGGCAGGGGGGGATGAGCAGTACTTC.

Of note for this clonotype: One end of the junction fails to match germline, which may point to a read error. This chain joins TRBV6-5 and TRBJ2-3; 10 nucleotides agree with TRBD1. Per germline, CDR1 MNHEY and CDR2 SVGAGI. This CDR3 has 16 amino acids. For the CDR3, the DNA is TGTGCCAGCAGTCACAGGACAGGGGGAAGCACAGATGCGCAGTATTTT. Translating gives CASSHRTGGSTDAQYF.

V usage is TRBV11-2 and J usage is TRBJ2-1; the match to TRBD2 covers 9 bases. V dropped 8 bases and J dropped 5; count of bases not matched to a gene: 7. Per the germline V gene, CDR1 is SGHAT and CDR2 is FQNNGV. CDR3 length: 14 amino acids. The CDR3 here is CASALTSGNNEQFF. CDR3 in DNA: TGTGCCAGCGCCTTGACTAGCGGAAACAATGAGCAGTTCTTC.

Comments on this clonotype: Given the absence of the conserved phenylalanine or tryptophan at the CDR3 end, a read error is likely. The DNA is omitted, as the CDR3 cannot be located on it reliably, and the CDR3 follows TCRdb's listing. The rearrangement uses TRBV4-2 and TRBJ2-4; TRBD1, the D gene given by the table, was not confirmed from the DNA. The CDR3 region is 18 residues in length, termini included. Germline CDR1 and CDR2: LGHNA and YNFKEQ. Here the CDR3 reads CASSPSWTDSGAKNIPYL.

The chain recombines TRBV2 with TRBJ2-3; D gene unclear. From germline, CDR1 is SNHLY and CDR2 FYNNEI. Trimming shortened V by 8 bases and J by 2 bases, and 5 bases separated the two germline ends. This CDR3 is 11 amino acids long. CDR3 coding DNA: TGTGCCAGCTCCTTCACAGATACGCAGTATTTT. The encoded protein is CASSFTDTQYF.

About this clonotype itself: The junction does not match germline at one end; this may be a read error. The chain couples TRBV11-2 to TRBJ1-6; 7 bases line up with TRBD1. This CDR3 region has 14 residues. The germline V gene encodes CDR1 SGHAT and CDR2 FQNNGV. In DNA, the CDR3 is TGTGCCAGCGACTCAGGGGGACCAAGTTCACCCCCCCACTTT. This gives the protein CASDSGGPSSPPHF.